A single sample is the source of the 30 T cell receptor beta chains below, sequenced in a study of shared clonotypes between healthy human individuals. Sequenced by immunoSEQ multiplex PCR; TCRdb stores in-frame clones only, minus some. Of about 1 million clones in the sample, about 80% were seen once. Sequenced: memory CD4+ T cells sorted from blood. Subset indicated: CD45RA-negative fraction. The receptors stem from a man between 18 and 35 years old in good health.

This chain joins TRBV9 and TRBJ2-5; no firm D call. This CDR3 region has 13 residues. The germline V and J ends were trimmed by 4 bases and 1 base, with 8 bases remaining between them. Germline CDR1 SGDLS, CDR2 YYNGEE. Written as DNA, the CDR3 is TGTGCCAGCAGCCCAGGTCCCCAAGAGACCCAGTACTTC. Encoded protein: CASSPGPQETQYF.

The CDR3 region has the DNA TGTGCCAGCAGTGCCCCCGGGACAGGGGGCAACGAGCAGTACTTC. Residues: CASSAPGTGGNEQYF. The chain has TRBV6-1 and TRBJ2-7; TRBD1 matches at 12 bases. The germline CDR1 and CDR2 sequences are MNHNS and SASEGT. V shed 4 bases, J shed 5 bases, and the junction held 6 bases outside the gene matches. The CDR3 consists of 15 residues.

This rearrangement joins TRBV7-9 to TRBJ2-6; 8 positions match TRBD1. CDR1 is SEHNR and CDR2 is FQNEAQ in the germline V gene (reference sequence). V shed 10 bases and J 0 bases; nucleotides not matched to a gene: 8. CDR3 size: 16 residues. The CDR3 spells CATPQGVSSGANVLTF. The CDR3 region has the DNA TGTGCCACCCCACAGGGGGTTAGCTCTGGGGCCAACGTCCTGACTTTC.

The V and J genes are TRBV5-1 and TRBJ2-3; no reliable D call. Per germline, CDR1 SGHRS and CDR2 YFSETQ. The CDR3 runs 15 residues. V was shortened by 0 bases and J by 1 base, with 9 bases between the two germline ends. CDR3 nucleotides: TGCGCCAGCAGCTTGGATAGGTCACGCACAGATACGCAGTATTTT. It yields the protein CASSLDRSRTDTQYF.

This clone was recorded at least ten times. The chain carries TRBV19 and TRBJ1-3; no firm D call. CDR1 is LNHDA, CDR2 SQIVND, per germline (reference sequence). Deletions cut 7 bases from V and 0 bases from J, with 7 bases between. CDR3 size: 13 residues. Here the CDR3 reads CASIDGSGNTIYF. CDR3 DNA sequence: TGTGCCAGTATTGACGGCTCTGGAAACACCATATATTTT.

The chain uses TRBV5-1 and TRBJ1-6; D remains unclear. CDR1 and CDR2 from the germline V gene are SGHRS and YFSETQ. Trimming left V 0 bases short and J 7 bases short, with 11 bases between. CDR3 size: 15 residues. The CDR3 here is CASSLDGAENSPLHF. The CDR3 coding sequence is TGCGCCAGCAGCTTGGATGGTGCAGAGAATTCACCCCTCCACTTT.

This clone has only a few counts. This sequence joins TRBV30 and TRBJ1-6; D is perhaps TRBD1 (5 bases). CDR3 length equals 13 residues. Per the germline V gene, CDR1 is GTSNPN and CDR2 is SVGIG (reference sequence). The germline V and J ends were trimmed by 7 bases and 6 bases, with 13 bases remaining between them. The CDR3 sequence is CAYLVGTNSPLHF. The CDR3 coding sequence is TGTGCCTACTTAGTAGGGACTAATTCACCCCTCCACTTT. Complete variable domain (other parts from reference TRBV30 and TRBJ1-6): SQTIHQWPATLVQPVGSPLSLECTVEGTSNPNLYWYRQAAGRGLQLLFYSVGIGQISSEVPQNLSASRPQDRQFILSSKKLLLSDSGFYLCAYLVGTNSPLHFGNGTRLTVT.

V gene TRBV2 combines with J gene TRBJ2-7; D uncertain. This CDR3 has 13 amino acids. Germline V gives CDR1 SNHLY, CDR2 FYNNEI. Trimming removed 6 bases from V and 6 bases from J, with 15 bases in between. The CDR3 bases are TGTGCCAGCAGATCCCTGACAACGGGCGAGCAGTACTTC. Protein product: CASRSLTTGEQYF.

This clone was observed at least ten times. The chain has TRBV5-1 and TRBJ2-3; D ambiguous. The CDR3 is 14 amino acids. Trimming took off 2 bases at V and 2 bases at J, with 9 bases between the two ends. Germline loops: CDR1 SGHRS, CDR2 YFSETQ. CDR3 protein: CASSFQKDTDTQYF. The CDR3 region has the DNA TGCGCCAGCAGCTTCCAGAAGGACACAGATACGCAGTATTTT.

This rearrangement joins TRBV5-1 to TRBJ1-2; TRBD1 aligns across 8 bases. Germline CDR1 and CDR2: SGHRS and YFSETQ. The CDR3 runs to 14 residues. V gave up 4 bases and J gave up 4 bases; unmatched junction bases: 6. CDR3 nucleotides: TGCGCCAGCAGCGGGAACGGACAGGGCTATGGCTACACCTTC. Amino acids: CASSGNGQGYGYTF.

This clone appeared a single time. This chain links TRBV29-1 with TRBJ2-7; 7 bases are shared with TRBD1. Trimming removed 2 bases from V and 6 bases from J; junction bases left unmatched: 10. Germline V gene data show CDR1 as SQVTM and CDR2 as ANQGSEA. There are 14 residues in the CDR3. The CDR3 loop reads CSVESRQGSREQYF. CDR3 in DNA: TGCAGCGTTGAATCTCGACAGGGCTCGCGCGAGCAGTACTTC.

The chain carries TRBV9 and TRBJ2-3; tentative D call: TRBD2 (7 bases). V was trimmed by 0 bases and J by 14 bases, leaving 16 bases between them. CDR3 length equals 13 residues. Germline V CDR1 and CDR2: SGDLS, YYNGEE. Here the CDR3 reads CASSVGPTGGRYF. CDR3 coding DNA: TGTGCCAGCAGCGTAGGGCCGACGGGGGGCCGGTATTTT.

The chain has TRBV6-5 and TRBJ2-5, with 9 bases fitting TRBD1. The germline CDR1 and CDR2 sequences are MNHEY and SVGAGI. The CDR3 covers 15 residues. The V segment lost 6 bases and the J segment 4 bases; nucleotides outside the gene matches: 9. CDR3 loop: CASRVTGGVGETQYF. CDR3 DNA sequence: TGTGCCAGCAGGGTCACAGGGGGCGTGGGAGAGACCCAGTACTTC.

The table lists this clone with many counts. J is TRBJ2-3 and V is TRBV6-1, with 8 positions matching TRBD2. The trim removed 5 bases at V and 4 bases at J, leaving 5 bases unmatched. Germline V lookup: CDR1 MNHNS, CDR2 SASEGT. The CDR3 covers 14 residues. The CDR3 DNA reads as TGTGCCAGCAGTATCGGGGGGGCGTCAGATACGCAGTATTTT. It codes for CASSIGGASDTQYF.

This clone was seen a handful of times. J is TRBJ2-2 and V is TRBV5-4, with 8 bases that match TRBD1. CDR1 is SGHNT and CDR2 is YYREEE in the germline V gene (reference sequence). CDR3 length equals 15 residues. V lost 3 bases and J lost 6; bases outside the gene matches: 7. CDR3 sequence reads: CASSSPGQAAGELFF. The CDR3 nucleotides are TGTGCCAGCAGCTCGCCGGGACAGGCAGCCGGGGAGCTGTTTTTT.

CDR3 in amino acids: CASSQDDRATGELFF. Written as DNA, the CDR3 is TGCGCCAGCAGCCAAGATGACAGGGCCACCGGGGAGCTGTTTTTT. The chain joins TRBV4-3 to TRBJ2-2; 7 bases line up with TRBD1. Germline values: CDR1 LGHNA, CDR2 YSLEER. The ends lost 0 bases at V and 4 bases at J; junction bases unmatched: 2. The CDR3 is 15 amino acids.

This chain connects TRBV5-1 to TRBJ2-3; possible D gene TRBD2, 6 bases. CDR3 length: 13 residues. The V end was cut by 3 bases, the J end by 4 bases, with 9 bases between. Germline CDR1 SGHRS, CDR2 YFSETQ. The DNA of the CDR3 is TGCGCCAGCAGCTCACTAGCTCCAGATACGCAGTATTTT. It yields the protein CASSSLAPDTQYF.

The count of this clone is one. V gene TRBV7-2 combines with J gene TRBJ2-7; D is possibly TRBD2 (6 bases). CDR3 length equals 14 residues. Germline-derived CDR1 and CDR2 are SGHTA and FQGNSA. Trimming took 3 bases from V and 3 from J, leaving 12 bases between them. The CDR3 DNA is TGTGCCAGCAGCTTGTCTAGCGTGAACTACGAGCAGTACTTC. Translation: CASSLSSVNYEQYF.

This clone was recorded a few times. At one of its ends the junction is not consistent with the germline gene, which may arise from a read error. The chain combines TRBV10-3 with TRBJ1-1, with D possibly being TRBD1 (6 bases). Germline-derived CDR1 and CDR2 are ENHRY and SYGVKD. The CDR3 runs to 13 residues. CDR3 DNA: TGTGCCAGCAGTTACAGGGAGAACACTGAAGCTTTCTTT. Translated: CASSYRENTEAFF.

The genes are TRBV7-2 and TRBJ2-7; unclear D gene. Germline V lookup: CDR1 SGHTA, CDR2 FQGNSA. Trimming removed 4 bases at V and 5 bases at J, with 12 bases between. CDR3 length: 13 amino acids. The CDR3 sequence is CASSSQVNNEQYF. CDR3 nucleotide sequence: TGTGCCAGCAGCTCCCAGGTCAATAACGAGCAGTACTTC.

The rearrangement uses TRBV6-1 and TRBJ1-1; D possibly corresponds to TRBD1 (5 bases). The CDR3 runs to 14 residues. V lost 2 bases and J lost 1, with 8 bases in between. The V gene's germline CDR1 is MNHNS and CDR2 SASEGT. The CDR3 DNA sequence: TGTGCCAGCAGTGAATTGGGGCCGAACACTGAAGCTTTCTTT. This codes for CASSELGPNTEAFF.

The rearrangement joins TRBV7-8 to TRBJ2-3; a possible D gene is TRBD1 (6 bases). V was pared by 2 bases and J by 1 base, with 13 bases between. Per the germline V gene, CDR1 is SGHVS and CDR2 is FQNEAQ. CDR3 size: 16 residues. The CDR3 nucleotides read TGTGCCAGCAGCTTAAAGGGGGAGATCGGCACAGATACGCAGTATTTT. Protein: CASSLKGEIGTDTQYF.

The chain couples TRBV25-1 to TRBJ2-3; 9 positions match TRBD1. The V gene end was trimmed by 4 bases and the J gene end by 5 bases; junction bases not matched to a gene: 4. This CDR3 region has 14 residues. Germline CDR1 is MGHDK and CDR2 is SYGVNS. The CDR3 DNA is TGTGCCAGCAGTGGCACGGACAGGGGAGATACGCAGTATTTT. This encodes CASSGTDRGDTQYF.

The rearrangement links TRBV23-1 to TRBJ1-5; 8 bases are shared with TRBD1. TRBV23-1 is known as an ORF, though its function is uncertain. The CDR3 loop spans 20 amino acids. V lost 3 bases and J lost 0; bases outside the gene matches: 16. The CDR3 coding sequence is TGCGCCAGCAGTCACCTTTACGACAGGGGAAGCTCAGATAGCAATCAGCCCCAGCATTTT. As protein: CASSHLYDRGSSDSNQPQHF.

This clone was observed at least ten times. CDR3 sequence (DNA): TGTGCCAGCAGTTTATTAGGAGAAGACACAGATACGCAGTATTTT. Amino acid sequence: CASSLLGEDTDTQYF. The chain recombines TRBV27 with TRBJ2-3; D unresolved. Germline CDR1 is MNHEY and CDR2 is SMNVEV (reference sequence). The CDR3 sequence is 15 residues long. V was cut by 1 base and J by 2 bases, with 10 bases left in between.

This clone was counted between two and nine times. The V and J genes are TRBV6-1 and TRBJ2-7; 7 nucleotides match TRBD1. The germline V gene encodes CDR1 MNHNS and CDR2 SASEGT. The CDR3 loop spans 13 amino acids. The trim removed 6 bases at V and 4 bases at J, leaving 6 bases unmatched. DNA of the CDR3: TGTGCCAGCAGGACCGGGACAGCGTACGAGCAGTACTTC. Protein: CASRTGTAYEQYF.

The V call is TRBV10-3, the J call TRBJ2-3; a possible D gene is TRBD1 (6 bases). Germline V gene data show CDR1 as ENHRY and CDR2 as SYGVKD. The CDR3 loop spans 14 amino acids. V lost 6 bases to trimming and J lost 0 bases, with 10 bases between them. The CDR3 nucleotides read TGTGCCATCAGCAGGACAGAGAGCACAGATACGCAGTATTTT. It translates to CAISRTESTDTQYF.

The chain couples TRBV5-4 to TRBJ1-1, with D perhaps TRBD1 (6 bases). CDR1 is SGHNT, CDR2 YYREEE, per germline (reference sequence). CDR3 length: 15 amino acids. Trimming left V 4 bases short and J 1 base short, with 14 bases between. The CDR3 sequence is CASSPAKGGNTEAFF. In DNA form, the CDR3 reads TGTGCCAGCAGCCCGGCAAAAGGGGGGAACACTGAAGCTTTCTTT.

This rearrangement joins TRBV6-1 to TRBJ2-5, with 8 bases identical to TRBD2. The CDR3 contains 16 residues. The trim removed 2 bases at V and 5 bases at J, leaving 10 bases unmatched. Germline CDR1 MNHNS, CDR2 SASEGT. The CDR3 nucleotides are TGTGCCAGCAGTGAAACTCAGCGGGGGCTCGCGGAGACCCAGTACTTC. Amino acids: CASSETQRGLAETQYF.

In DNA, the CDR3 is TGTGCCAGTAGTATGGGGCAGGGGGCGACGTCAGATACGCAGTATTTT. Its translation is CASSMGQGATSDTQYF. This chain uses TRBV19 with TRBJ2-3, with 8 bases lining up with TRBD1. CDR3 length: 16 residues. Looked up from germline, CDR1 is LNHDA and CDR2 is SQIVND (reference sequence). Trimming cost V 3 bases and J 4 bases; bases outside gene matches: 9.